This is a list of T cell receptor beta chains from one sample in a study of shared clonotypes between healthy human individuals. Libraries were prepared by immunoSEQ multiplex PCR; TCRdb keeps only in-frame clonotypes and omits some of them. The repertoire holds 1.5 million to 2.5 million clones, roughly 94% seen once, with 1.2% in the top ten. The sample taken for sequencing was naive CD8+ T cells sorted from blood. The receptors were gathered from a man younger than 35 in good health. CDR3s include the opening cysteine and the closing phenylalanine or tryptophan. The D gene is left open where the match is weak. Clone sizes are given selectively: once, few, many, or a class where the clone is expanded.

j_gene | d_gene | abundance | v_gene | CDR3aa | CDR3nt
TRBJ1-5 | - | - | TRBV7-9 | CASSSLATTQPQHF | TGTGCCAGCAGCTCACTCGCCACCACCCAGCCCCAGCATTTT
TRBJ2-7 | - | - | TRBV28 | CASSLLLGTDEQYF | TGTGCCAGCAGTTTACTCCTCGGGACCGACGAGCAGTACTTC
TRBJ2-1 | - | - | TRBV4-1 | CASSQDGQYNEQFF | TGCGCCAGCAGCCAGGACGGACAGTACAATGAGCAGTTCTTC
TRBJ2-7 | - | - | TRBV6-1 | CASRWGYEQYF | TGTGCCAGCAGATGGGGCTACGAGCAGTACTTC
TRBJ2-3 | TRBD1 | - | TRBV7-8 | CASTPAGGADTQYF | TGTGCCAGCACCCCGGCAGGGGGCGCAGATACGCAGTATTTT
TRBJ2-1 | - | - | TRBV6-6 | CASSYSISYEQFF | TGTGCCAGCAGTTACTCCATATCGTATGAGCAGTTCTTC
TRBJ2-1 | TRBD1 | - | TRBV7-9 | CASRQGWANEQFF | TGTGCCAGTAGACAGGGGTGGGCTAATGAGCAGTTCTTC
TRBJ1-5 | - | - | TRBV6-1 | CASIAGNQPQHF | TGTGCCAGTATTGCTGGCAATCAGCCCCAGCATTTT
TRBJ2-7 | TRBD1 | - | TRBV11-2 | CASSFQRDRAYEQYF | TGTGCCAGCAGCTTTCAGCGGGACAGGGCCTACGAGCAGTACTTC
TRBJ2-7 | TRBD1 | - | TRBV27 | CASNPGTGVDYEQYF | TGTGCCAGCAACCCCGGGACAGGGGTTGACTACGAGCAGTACTTC
TRBJ1-1 | - | - | TRBV5-1 | CASRSGVGMNTEAFF | TGCGCCAGCAGATCTGGAGTAGGGATGAACACTGAAGCTTTCTTT
TRBJ2-3 | TRBD2 | - | TRBV28 | CASSLTSGGASTDTQYF | TGTGCCAGCAGTTTGACTAGCGGGGGGGCCAGCACAGATACGCAGTATTTT
TRBJ2-7 | - | - | TRBV10-3 | CAISESVGDEQYF | TGTGCCATCAGTGAGTCCGTAGGGGACGAGCAGTACTTC
TRBJ2-7 | - | - | TRBV7-9 | CASSLTGTAKPYEQYF | TGTGCCAGCAGCCTCACCGGGACTGCAAAACCCTACGAGCAGTACTTC
TRBJ2-5 | - | once | TRBV6-5 | CASRPAPLAQETQYF | TGTGCCAGCAGACCTGCCCCCCTAGCGCAAGAGACCCAGTACTTC
TRBJ1-5 | TRBD1 | - | TRBV19 | CASTPGQGSNQPQHF | TGTGCCAGTACCCCGGGACAGGGGAGCAATCAGCCCCAGCATTTT
TRBJ2-2 | - | - | TRBV7-2 | CASSLAFTGELFF | TGTGCCAGCAGCTTAGCCTTCACCGGGGAGCTGTTTTTT
TRBJ2-7 | - | - | TRBV7-9 | CASSFTPGDPREQYF | TGTGCCAGCAGCTTTACCCCAGGGGACCCCCGCGAGCAGTACTTC
TRBJ2-7 | TRBD2 | - | TRBV4-1 | CASSQVAGGPWGDEQYF | TGCGCCAGCAGCCAAGTTGCGGGAGGCCCCTGGGGCGACGAGCAGTACTTC
TRBJ2-7 | - | - | TRBV7-9 | CASSLLSVYEQYF | TGTGCCAGCAGCTTACTCAGTGTCTACGAGCAGTACTTC
TRBJ2-3 | TRBD2 | once | TRBV5-1 | CASSFGLAGGRSTDTQYF | TGCGCCAGCAGCTTTGGACTAGCGGGAGGGCGTAGCACAGATACGCAGTATTTT
TRBJ2-7 | - | - | TRBV19 | CASSDRDASSYEQYF | TGTGCCAGTAGCGACCGGGACGCGAGCTCCTACGAGCAGTACTTC
TRBJ1-4 | TRBD1 | - | TRBV4-1 | CASSLRQGNEKLFF | TGCGCCAGCAGCCTGCGACAGGGAAATGAAAAACTGTTTTTT
TRBJ2-2 | - | once | TRBV7-6 | CASSPAPAGELFF | TGTGCCAGCAGCCCGGCCCCAGCCGGGGAGCTGTTTTTT
TRBJ1-3 | - | - | TRBV7-3 | CASSLCLRETGNTIYF | TGTGCCAGCAGCTTATGTCTCAGGGAAACAGGAAACACCATATATTTT
TRBJ2-3 | TRBD1 | - | TRBV5-1 | CASTERQGLADTQYF | TGCGCCAGCACCGAAAGACAGGGTTTGGCAGATACGCAGTATTTT
TRBJ2-1 | - | - | TRBV7-6 | CASSPGVNNEQFF | TGTGCCAGCAGCCCCGGAGTAAACAATGAGCAGTTCTTC
TRBJ2-5 | TRBD2 | - | TRBV2 | CASILSSGGVETQYF | TGTGCCAGCATCTTGTCTAGCGGGGGGGTAGAGACCCAGTACTTC
TRBJ1-1 | - | - | TRBV4-1 | CASSQATGNTEAFF | TGCGCCAGCAGCCAAGCTACAGGGAACACTGAAGCTTTCTTT
TRBJ1-3 | TRBD1 | - | TRBV11-2 | CASSFDRDPGNTIYF | TGTGCCAGCAGCTTTGACAGGGACCCTGGAAACACCATATATTTT
TRBJ2-1 | - | - | TRBV5-1 | CASSSPEGAYNEQFF | TGCGCCAGCAGCTCCCCTGAGGGGGCCTACAATGAGCAGTTCTTC
TRBJ2-1 | TRBD2 | - | TRBV27 | CASISSGLAYHEQFF | TGTGCCAGCATCAGTTCGGGACTAGCTTACCATGAGCAGTTCTTC
TRBJ1-4 | TRBD1 | - | TRBV19 | CASSIGTDLNEKLFF | TGTGCCAGTAGTATCGGGACAGATTTGAATGAAAAACTGTTTTTT
TRBJ1-1 | TRBD1 | - | TRBV27 | CASSRQGGEITEAFF | TGTGCCAGCAGCCGACAGGGGGGAGAGATCACTGAAGCTTTCTTT
TRBJ2-7 | TRBD1 | - | TRBV12-5 | CASGSGTGGWYEQYF | TGTGCTAGTGGTTCCGGGACAGGGGGCTGGTACGAGCAGTACTTC
TRBJ2-7 | TRBD1 | - | TRBV11-2 | CASSPLAGTGVHEQYF | TGTGCCAGCAGCCCCCTCGCCGGGACAGGGGTCCACGAGCAGTACTTC
TRBJ2-5 | - | once | TRBV6-5 | CASSFRPGFTETQYF | TGTGCCAGCAGTTTCCGACCTGGCTTTACAGAGACCCAGTACTTC
TRBJ2-7 | TRBD1 | - | TRBV6-1 | CASRSLGDSSYEQYF | TGTGCCAGCAGGTCACTGGGGGACAGTTCCTACGAGCAGTACTTC
TRBJ2-2 | - | - | TRBV27 | CASSFLNTGELFF | TGTGCCAGCAGTTTCCTAAACACCGGGGAGCTGTTTTTT
TRBJ1-4 | - | - | TRBV4-1 | CASSQGEDYGEKLFF | TGCGCCAGCAGCCAAGGGGAAGACTATGGTGAAAAACTGTTTTTT
TRBJ1-3 | - | once | TRBV6-4 | CASSEGRGWGNTIYF | TGTGCCAGCAGTGAAGGGAGAGGGTGGGGAAACACCATATATTTT
TRBJ1-5 | - | - | TRBV5-8 | CASRPGFNQPQHF | TGTGCCAGCAGGCCAGGGTTCAATCAGCCCCAGCATTTT
TRBJ2-7 | TRBD2 | - | TRBV5-1 | CASSLGLAYHEQYF | TGCGCCAGCAGCTTGGGACTAGCTTACCACGAGCAGTACTTC
TRBJ1-2 | TRBD1 | - | TRBV14 | CASSQDHVGQFFF | TGTGCCAGCAGCCAAGATCACGTGGGACAGTTTTTCTTC
TRBJ2-3 | TRBD2 | - | TRBV7-9 | CASSLGRAGLADFTDTQYF | TGTGCCAGCAGCTTAGGCAGGGCCGGACTAGCCGACTTCACAGATACGCAGTATTTT
TRBJ2-3 | TRBD2 | - | TRBV4-2 | CASSTLLADTQYF | TGTGCCAGCAGCACCCTACTAGCGGATACGCAGTATTTT